The T cell receptor beta chain under discussion was sequenced for a study of a mutant IDH1 vaccine in newly diagnosed glioma. This sample's time point: week 11, during vaccination. The vaccine gave 300 ug of a 20-mer mutant IDH1 peptide subcutaneously per dose. Sequenced by immunoSEQ multiplex PCR; TCRdb stores in-frame clones only, minus some. The sample holds 55,000 to 65,000 clones, 70% to 85% seen once. A single count supports this clone. The antigen is undetermined. Germline CDR1 LNHNV, CDR2 YYDKDF (reference sequence). V shed 3 bases and J 1 base; nucleotides not matched to a gene: 6. This CDR3 is 16 amino acids long.

The sample was PBMCs, taken from a glioma patient whose treatment included an IDH1 peptide vaccine. The clonotype originates from a man aged 25-40 years with glioma. V and J are TRBV15 and TRBJ2-7; 10 bases fit TRBD2. CDR3 sequence reads: CATSRGLTSGSYEQYF. Here the CDR3 DNA reads TGTGCCACCAGCAGGGGGTTGACTAGCGGGTCCTACGAGCAGTACTTC.